These 24 T cell receptor beta chains share one sample of origin, sequenced in a study of blood T cell repertoires in COVID-19. Using immunoSEQ multiplex PCR, the repertoire was profiled, and TCRdb retains in-frame clones only, with some absent. The sample has hundreds of thousands of clones; 75% to 90% are singletons. Sequenced material: peripheral blood. The receptors here all came from a woman aged 40 to 49 who had recovered from COVID-19.

The CDR3 reads CASSPHSQGGTEAFF. Written as DNA, the CDR3 is TGTGCCAGCAGCCCCCATAGCCAGGGGGGCACTGAAGCTTTCTTT. The rearrangement uses TRBV14 and TRBJ1-1, with TRBD1 matching 7 bases. V dropped 4 bases and J dropped 4; count of bases not matched to a gene: 9. CDR1 is SGHDN and CDR2 is FVKESK in the germline V gene. This CDR3 comprises 15 residues.

The genes are TRBV9 and TRBJ2-2, with D tentatively TRBD1 (5 bases). V was shortened by 6 bases and J by 4 bases, with 10 bases between the two germline ends. Germline lookup yields CDR1 SGDLS and CDR2 YYNGEE. This CDR3 region has 13 residues. The CDR3 region is CASTETATGELFF. The CDR3 coding sequence is TGTGCCAGCACCGAGACAGCCACCGGGGAGCTGTTTTTT.

The count of this clone is one. The J gene is TRBJ2-7, the V gene TRBV5-1; TRBD1 aligns across 8 bases. The trim removed 3 bases at V and 0 bases at J, leaving 8 bases unmatched. Germline CDR1 reads SGHRS; CDR2 reads YFSETQ. The CDR3 runs 16 residues. CDR3 loop: CASSSLDRDLSYEQYF. As DNA, the CDR3 is TGCGCCAGCAGCTCTCTGGACAGGGATCTCTCCTACGAGCAGTACTTC.

V and J are TRBV5-6 and TRBJ1-2; D may be TRBD1 (5 bases). The germline CDR1 and CDR2 sequences are SGHDT and YYEEEE. Trimming cost V 0 bases and J 1 base, with 16 bases left between them. CDR3 length: 17 amino acids. The CDR3 sequence is CASSLVGQVVYNYGYTF. The CDR3 nucleotides are TGTGCCAGCAGCTTGGTGGGGCAGGTGGTGTATAACTATGGCTACACCTTC. The complete variable domain, with remaining parts taken from reference TRBV5-6 and TRBJ1-2, reads DAGVTQSPTHLIKTRGQQVTLRCSPKSGHDTVSWYQQALGQGPQFIFQYYEEEERQRGNFPDRFSGHQFPNYSSELNVNALLLGDSALYLCASSLVGQVVYNYGYTFGSGTRLTVV.

This clone appeared a single time. The chain couples TRBV5-5 to TRBJ2-5; TRBD2 aligns across 9 bases. Per germline, CDR1 SGHKS and CDR2 YYEKEE (reference sequence). CDR3 length: 19 residues. J lost 1 base, V lost 0 bases, and 13 bases had no gene match. The CDR3 loop reads CASSLARRSLAGSQETQYF. The DNA for the CDR3 is TGTGCCAGCAGCTTGGCCAGGAGGAGTCTAGCGGGATCCCAAGAGACCCAGTACTTC.

V and J are TRBV19 and TRBJ2-3; 9 bases fit TRBD1. The trim removed 5 bases at V and 7 bases at J, leaving 13 bases unmatched. The CDR3 sequence is 16 residues long. Germline V gene sequence: CDR1 LNHDA, CDR2 SQIVND (reference sequence). CDR3 coding DNA: TGTGCCAGTAGTTTCCGGACCCCGGGACAGGGATATACGCAGTATTTT. It encodes CASSFRTPGQGYTQYF.

This clone was detected a few times. This CDR3 reads CASSQTAGTGNLGQPQHF. Here the CDR3 DNA reads TGTGCCAGCAGCCAGACCGCCGGGACAGGGAACCTTGGTCAGCCCCAGCATTTT. The chain recombines TRBV16 with TRBJ1-5; 9 nucleotides match TRBD1. Germline V gene lookup returns CDR1 KGHSY and CDR2 FQNENV. The ends lost 3 bases at V and 6 bases at J; junction bases unmatched: 15. The CDR3 has 18 residues. The whole variable domain, filled in from reference TRBV16 and TRBJ1-5, reads GEEVAQTPKHLVRGEGQKAKLYCAPIKGHSYVFWYQQVLKNEFKFLISFQNENVFDETGMPKERFSAKCLPNSPCSLEIQATKLEDSAVYFCASSQTAGTGNLGQPQHFGDGTRLSIL.

This clone was seen more than once but under ten times. The rearrangement links TRBV18 to TRBJ1-1; the match to TRBD1 covers 7 bases. The germline V gene encodes CDR1 KGHSH and CDR2 LQKENI. Germline trimming cut 3 bases from V and 4 bases from J; bases unmatched to any gene: 8. The length of the CDR3 is 15 residues. The CDR3 DNA sequence: TGTGCCAGCTCACCCCGACAGGGTTGGAGCACTGAAGCTTTCTTT. It codes for CASSPRQGWSTEAFF. Full variable domain (remainder filled in from reference TRBV18 and TRBJ1-1): NAGVMQNPRHLVRRRGQEARLRCSPMKGHSHVYWYRQLPEEGLKFMVYLQKENIIDESGMPKERFSAEFPKEGPSILRIQQVVRGDSAAYFCASSPRQGWSTEAFFGQGTRLTVV.

The chain carries TRBV10-3 and TRBJ1-5; 7 nucleotides line up with TRBD1. V lost 6 bases, J lost 2 bases, and 7 bases stayed unmatched. From germline, CDR1 is ENHRY and CDR2 SYGVKD. The CDR3 sequence is 15 residues long. The chain's CDR3 is CAIREGQAGNQPQHF. The CDR3 region has the DNA TGTGCCATCAGGGAAGGACAGGCGGGCAATCAGCCCCAGCATTTT.

This chain connects TRBV11-3 to TRBJ2-7; D gene unclear. Germline V lookup: CDR1 SGHNT, CDR2 YENEEA. V gave up 2 bases and J gave up 6 bases, with 5 bases separating them. The CDR3 is made up of 11 amino acids. The CDR3 sequence: CASSLNCEQYF. Here the CDR3 DNA reads TGTGCCAGCAGCTTAAACTGCGAGCAGTACTTC. Complete variable domain (other parts from reference TRBV11-3 and TRBJ2-7): EAGVVQSPRYKIIEKKQPVAFWCNPISGHNTLYWYLQNLGQGPELLIRYENEEAVDDSQLPKDRFSAERLKGVDSTLKIQPAELGDSAVYLCASSLNCEQYFGPGTRLTVT.

V and J are TRBV6-6 and TRBJ2-5, with D possibly matching TRBD1 (5 bases). The V gene lost 2 bases and the J gene lost 5 bases, with 15 bases spanning the gap. This CDR3 contains 15 residues. The germline CDR1 and CDR2 sequences are MNHNY and SVGAGI (reference sequence). The DNA for the CDR3 is TGTGCCAGCAGTTACCGGACACGCATTGGGGAGACCCAGTACTTC. Translating gives CASSYRTRIGETQYF.

The J gene is TRBJ2-7, the V gene TRBV18, with 8 bases lining up with TRBD1. The CDR3 extends over 16 amino acids. Germline CDR1 KGHSH, CDR2 LQKENI. V lost 3 bases and J lost 3; bases outside the gene matches: 10. CDR3 sequence reads: CASSPRLTGGNYEQYF. The CDR3, as DNA: TGTGCCAGCTCACCGAGACTTACAGGGGGGAACTACGAGCAGTACTTC. The full variable domain, in which reference TRBV18 and TRBJ2-7 provide the parts outside the CDR3, is NAGVMQNPRHLVRRRGQEARLRCSPMKGHSHVYWYRQLPEEGLKFMVYLQKENIIDESGMPKERFSAEFPKEGPSILRIQQVVRGDSAAYFCASSPRLTGGNYEQYFGPGTRLTVT.

The rearrangement joins TRBV27 to TRBJ1-1; perhaps TRBD1 as D (5 bases). The CDR3 is made up of 14 amino acids. Trimming shortened V by 7 bases and J by 5 bases, and 17 bases separated the two germline ends. Germline CDR1 reads MNHEY; CDR2 reads SMNVEV (reference sequence). In DNA, the CDR3 is TGTGCCAGCACCTTGAGAGGAGGGGAAACTGAAGCTTTCTTT. The encoded protein is CASTLRGGETEAFF.

This clone was observed a few times. This specimen includes other DNA sequences encoding the same CDR3. This chain uses TRBV30 with TRBJ1-3; D not resolved. The germline V and J ends were trimmed by 0 bases and 7 bases, with 10 bases remaining between them. The CDR3 runs 13 residues. Germline values: CDR1 GTSNPN, CDR2 SVGIG (reference sequence). The CDR3 sequence: CAWSVSRGNTIYF. The DNA of the CDR3 is TGTGCCTGGAGTGTTTCGAGAGGGAACACCATATATTTT.

The chain joins TRBV7-2 to TRBJ1-1; TRBD1 agrees at 7 bases. Germline V gene sequence: CDR1 SGHTA, CDR2 FQGNSA. There are 13 residues in the CDR3. Losses at the gene ends were 6 bases for V and 5 bases for J; bases not matched to a gene: 6. For the CDR3, the DNA is TGTGCCAGCAGTTACAGGGGACGAACTGAAGCTTTCTTT. Translation: CASSYRGRTEAFF.

The V call is TRBV3-1 (or the pseudogene TRBV3-2), the J call TRBJ2-2; TRBD2 matches 12 bases. V lost 3 bases and J lost 8; bases outside the gene matches: 10. The CDR3 sequence is 17 residues long. Germline CDR1 LGHDT, CDR2 YNNKEL (reference sequence). This CDR3 reads CASSQYPSGGATGELFF. CDR3 in DNA: TGTGCCAGCAGCCAGTACCCTAGCGGGGGGGCCACTGGGGAGCTGTTTTTT.

V and J are TRBV5-1 and TRBJ1-2; 7 nucleotides align to TRBD1. The junction had 6 bases not matched to a gene; V was cut back by 7 bases and J by 3 bases. The CDR3 is 13 amino acids. CDR1 SGHRS and CDR2 YFSETQ come from the germline V gene. DNA for the CDR3: TGCGCCAGCCGTACTGGACAGGACTATGGCTACACCTTC. Translating it yields CASRTGQDYGYTF.

The CDR3 spells CATSRGQGETGELFF. The CDR3 coding sequence is TGTGCCACCAGCAGAGGCCAGGGGGAAACCGGGGAGCTGTTTTTT. The V gene is TRBV15, the J gene TRBJ2-2; 7 nucleotides agree with TRBD1. CDR1 LNHNV and CDR2 YYDKDF come from the germline V gene (reference sequence). The CDR3 is 15 residues long. V lost 1 base to trimming and J lost 5 bases; unmatched junction nucleotides: 4.

The chain joins TRBV19 to TRBJ1-1; possibly TRBD1 for D (5 bases). V was pared by 3 bases and J by 0 bases, with 8 bases between. The germline V gene has CDR1 LNHDA and CDR2 SQIVND (reference sequence). The CDR3 covers 14 residues. CDR3 amino acids: CASSIGRVNTEAFF. The DNA for the CDR3 is TGTGCCAGTAGTATTGGCAGGGTGAACACTGAAGCTTTCTTT.

The chain employs TRBV18 and TRBJ2-3, with 8 positions matching TRBD2. The germline gives CDR1 KGHSH, CDR2 LQKENI. After removal of 5 bases from V and 2 bases from J, the junction contained 9 bases not matched to a gene. The CDR3 has 16 amino acids. This chain's CDR3 is CASSAGRRGATDTQYF. Here the CDR3 DNA reads TGTGCCAGCTCAGCGGGTAGGCGGGGGGCCACAGATACGCAGTATTTT.

The rearrangement links TRBV7-8 to TRBJ1-2, with D possibly TRBD1 on 5 matching bases. Germline CDR1 and CDR2: SGHVS and FQNEAQ. V was trimmed by 5 bases and J by 4 bases, leaving 14 bases between them. The CDR3 extends over 14 amino acids. DNA of the CDR3: TGTGCCAGCAGCCACATTCAGGGATTCTATGGCTACACCTTC. Its translation is CASSHIQGFYGYTF. Supplemented by reference TRBV7-8 and TRBJ1-2, the full variable domain reads GAGVSQSPRYKVAKRGQDVALRCDPISGHVSLFWYQQALGQGPEFLTYFQNEAQLDKSGLPSDRFFAERPEGSVSTLKIQRTQQEDSAVYLCASSHIQGFYGYTFGSGTRLTVV.

V is TRBV6-6 and J is TRBJ1-6, with 7 positions matching TRBD1. Germline CDR1 is MNHNY and CDR2 is SVGAGI (reference sequence). V trimming: 6 bases; J trimming: 9 bases; junction bases outside the gene matches: 8. The CDR3 runs to 14 residues. In DNA, the CDR3 is TGTGCCAGCAGCGACAGGGTAGGAGGTTCACCCCTCCACTTT. Protein product: CASSDRVGGSPLHF.

This chain joins TRBV2 and TRBJ1-2; weak D call: TRBD1 (5 bases). CDR3 length equals 12 residues. V lost 7 bases to trimming and J lost 4 bases, with 10 bases between them. Germline V lookup: CDR1 SNHLY, CDR2 FYNNEI. CDR3 coding DNA: TGTGCCAGCACCCAGGGCTTCTATGGCTACACCTTC. Residues: CASTQGFYGYTF.

This clone came up once. The chain combines TRBV7-2 with TRBJ2-3; D remains ambiguous. The CDR3 is 13 residues long. With 0 bases removed from V and 5 bases from J, the gap between germline ends came to 6 bases. Germline CDR1 reads SGHTA; CDR2 reads FQGNSA. The CDR3 nucleotides are TGTGCCAGCAGCTTAGCTAGACTAGATACGCAGTATTTT. This encodes CASSLARLDTQYF.